Listed below are T cell receptor beta chains from one sample, sequenced in a study of cytomegalovirus exposure and HLA in healthy donors. Method: immunoSEQ multiplex PCR; TCRdb's copy keeps in-frame clones and lacks some. The sample has about 340,000 clones, 86% seen once; the top ten hold 0.84%. The sequencing sample was made of PBMCs. The receptors were gathered from a woman aged 18-29 years in good health and CMV-seronegative. Each CDR3 is given with its conserved first and last residue. Each record gives: J gene, clone size, D gene, V gene, CDR3 protein, CDR3 DNA. D genes are given only for firm matches. Only part of the rows carry a size: once, few, many, or a class if the clone is expanded.

TRBJ1-2 | . | . | TRBV7-3 | CASSLFGGGDYGYTF | TGTGCCAGCAGCTTATTCGGTGGCGGTGACTATGGCTACACCTTC
TRBJ2-7 | few | TRBD1 | TRBV28 | CASRNPTGTVYEQYF | TGTGCCAGCAGGAACCCGACAGGGACGGTCTACGAGCAGTACTTC
TRBJ1-2 | few | . | TRBV18 | CASSPANRAGYTF | TGTGCCAGCTCACCGGCTAACAGGGCTGGCTACACCTTC
TRBJ1-2 | . | TRBD1 | TRBV4-2 | CASSDRGVRYTF | TGTGCCAGCAGCGACAGGGGGGTTCGCTACACCTTC
TRBJ2-1 | . | . | TRBV27 | CASSSRGRASYNEQFF | TGTGCCAGCAGTTCTCGAGGGCGGGCCTCCTACAATGAGCAGTTCTTC
TRBJ2-3 | . | . | TRBV5-1 | CASSWDSSTDTQYF | TGCGCCAGCAGCTGGGACTCGTCGACAGATACGCAGTATTTT
TRBJ2-7 | once | TRBD1 | TRBV19 | CASSFTGTGHYEQYF | TGTGCCAGTTCTTTTACCGGGACAGGCCACTACGAGCAGTACTTC
TRBJ1-5 | . | . | TRBV13 | CASSLQASNQPQHF | TGTGCCAGCAGCTTACAGGCTAGCAATCAGCCCCAGCATTTT
TRBJ1-2 | few | . | TRBV30 | CASSASYGYTF | TGTGCCTCCTCTGCTAGCTATGGCTACACCTTC
TRBJ2-1 | . | TRBD2 | TRBV5-4 | CASSRPGREGSYNEQFF | TGTGCCAGCAGCCGCCCTGGGCGGGAGGGATCCTACAATGAGCAGTTCTTC
TRBJ2-7 | . | TRBD2 | TRBV19 | CASSIPSGRGSHEQYF | TGTGCCAGTAGTATTCCTAGCGGGAGGGGATCCCACGAGCAGTACTTC
TRBJ1-5 | . | TRBD1 | TRBV6-1 | CASSTRDRGSQPQHF | TGTGCCAGCAGTACCCGGGACAGGGGTAGTCAGCCCCAGCATTTT
TRBJ2-5 | . | . | TRBV2 | CASSGTAYQETQYF | TGTGCCAGCAGTGGGACAGCGTACCAAGAGACCCAGTACTTC
TRBJ2-6 | . | TRBD1 | TRBV6-1 | CAGQGADNVLTF | TGTGCGGGGCAGGGGGCCGACAACGTCCTGACTTTC
TRBJ2-1 | . | TRBD1 | TRBV15 | CATSRPDRDTYNEQFF | TGTGCCACCAGCAGACCCGACAGGGACACCTACAATGAGCAGTTCTTC
TRBJ2-1 | . | . | TRBV6-5 | CASSYSGVTNNEQFF | TGTGCCAGCAGTTACTCGGGAGTCACCAACAATGAGCAGTTCTTC
TRBJ1-5 | . | TRBD1 | TRBV7-9 | CASSLPGGNQPQHF | TGTGCCAGCAGCTTACCAGGGGGGAATCAGCCCCAGCATTTT
TRBJ2-7 | . | . | TRBV2 | CASSESRTTYEQYF | TGTGCCAGCAGCGAATCAAGGACTACTTACGAGCAGTACTTC
TRBJ2-7 | . | TRBD2 | TRBV9 | CASSTQAGANYEQYF | TGTGCCAGCAGCACCCAAGCGGGAGCTAACTACGAGCAGTACTTC